A single T cell receptor (beta chain) is shown here with its context. Its antigen is currently unknown. This sample was taken from a study of T cell responses to AZD1222 COVID-19 vaccine. Libraries were prepared by immunoSEQ multiplex PCR; TCRdb keeps only in-frame clonotypes and omits some of them. The table shows over 110,000 clones, with 80% to 90% occurring only once. The CDR3 is made up of 13 amino acids. Germline CDR1 is SGHKS and CDR2 is YYEKEE (reference sequence). The ends were cut back, 0 bases at V and 11 bases at J, with 14 bases in the middle. Regarding the study as a whole: Females outnumbered males among donors, who were mostly white British; clonal diversity was possibly underestimated. With two AZD1222 doses given, Spike-specific TCR breadth and depth both rose.

The chain links TRBV5-5 to TRBJ1-1; D is ambiguous. This TCR came from an adult in good health. Specimen: peripheral blood, collected on day 0 of AZD1222 vaccination. The DNA for the CDR3 is TGTGCCAGCAGCTTGGAGTGGGGAGGAAGCGCTTTCTTT. Translation gives CASSLEWGGSAFF.